The TCR beta chain under discussion was sequenced for a study of CD8 T cells in Susac syndrome. The CDR3 has 16 residues. After removal of 0 bases from V and 1 base from J, the junction contained 5 bases not matched to a gene. Looked up from germline, CDR1 is SGHTA and CDR2 is FQGNSA. The study sequenced TCR beta in blood CD8+ and CD4+ T cells. TEMRA cells were FACS-enriched, while CD8+ and CD4+ T cells were negatively isolated. Random hexamers were used to reverse transcribe an amount of roughly 0.5 to 1 ug RNA. Via MiXCR, TCRdb re-called the immunoSEQ multiplex PCR reads, giving one row per CDR3 protein. The sample holds 100,000 to 150,000 distinct CDR3 sequences, more than 90% seen once.

The sequenced sample consisted of CD4+ T cells from PBMCs. The genes are TRBV7-2 and TRBJ2-7; 8 nucleotides line up with TRBD2. The sequence was collected from a human donor in good health. The CDR3 reads CASSLAVGGGSYEQYF. In DNA form, the CDR3 reads TGTGCCAGCAGCTTAGCAGTCGGGGGGGGGTCCTACGAGCAGTACTTC.